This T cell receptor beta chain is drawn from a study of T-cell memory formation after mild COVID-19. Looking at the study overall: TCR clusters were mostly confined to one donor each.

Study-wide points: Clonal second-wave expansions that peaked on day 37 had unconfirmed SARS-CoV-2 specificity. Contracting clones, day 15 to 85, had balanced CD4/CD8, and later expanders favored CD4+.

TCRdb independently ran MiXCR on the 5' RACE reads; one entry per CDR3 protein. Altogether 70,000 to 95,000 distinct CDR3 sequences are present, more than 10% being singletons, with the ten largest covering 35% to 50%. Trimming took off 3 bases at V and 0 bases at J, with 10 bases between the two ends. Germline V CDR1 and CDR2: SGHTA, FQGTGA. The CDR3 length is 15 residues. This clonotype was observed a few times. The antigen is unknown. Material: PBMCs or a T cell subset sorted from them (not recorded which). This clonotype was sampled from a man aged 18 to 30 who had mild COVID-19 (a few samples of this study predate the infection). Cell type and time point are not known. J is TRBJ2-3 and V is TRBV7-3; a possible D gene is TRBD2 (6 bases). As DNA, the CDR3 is TGTGCCAGCAGCTTGGGGGGTTTTAGCACAGATACGCAGTATTTT. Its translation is CASSLGGFSTDTQYF.